These 15 T cell receptor beta chains came from one sample sequenced in a study of shared clonotypes between healthy human individuals. Cells designated naive CD8 were CD45RO-negative and were positively selected for CCR7, with terminally differentiated effector memory CD45RA+ cells excluded. This table comes from immunoSEQ multiplex PCR, and its TCRdb copy is limited to in-frame clones, with some not included. The top ten hold about 0.12% of the sample, which has hundreds of thousands of clones, 90% to 97% seen once. Sample: naive CD8+ T cells sorted from blood. These TCRs come from a woman younger than 45 in good health.

The chain combines TRBV28 with TRBJ2-5; 9 bases map to TRBD2. From germline, CDR1 is MDHEN and CDR2 SYDVKM. CDR3 length: 15 residues. Unmatched junction bases numbered 8, after V lost 5 bases and J lost 4 bases. CDR3 residues: CASSQGTSRTETQYF. The CDR3, as DNA: TGTGCCAGCAGTCAAGGGACTAGCCGTACAGAGACCCAGTACTTC.

The sample holds one count of this clone. The genes are TRBV4-2 and TRBJ2-1; D gene uncertain. Germline V gives CDR1 LGHNA, CDR2 YNFKEQ. The CDR3 covers 14 residues. The germline V and J ends were trimmed by 7 bases and 2 bases, with 12 bases remaining between them. This CDR3 reads CASNGPAAYNEQFF. For the CDR3, the DNA is TGTGCCAGCAATGGGCCCGCGGCCTACAATGAGCAGTTCTTC.

The chain employs TRBV4-1 and TRBJ2-3, with D perhaps matching TRBD2 (5 bases). Germline CDR1 MGHRA, CDR2 YSYEKL. Trimming left V 2 bases short and J 2 bases short, with 17 bases between. The CDR3 runs 17 residues. The CDR3 bases are TGCGCCAGCAGCCAACCGGGATTACTTGGGTACACAGATACGCAGTATTTT. Translating it yields CASSQPGLLGYTDTQYF.

Of note for this clone: Different DNA sequences within this sample yield the same CDR3. The chain employs TRBV19 and TRBJ2-2; 9 bases map to TRBD1. The CDR3 consists of 14 residues. Germline CDR1 and CDR2: LNHDA and SQIVND (reference sequence). V shed 9 bases, J shed 2 bases, and the junction held 4 bases outside the gene matches. In DNA form, the CDR3 reads TGTGCCAGCCTGGGACAGGGTAACACCGGGGAGCTGTTTTTT. Translation gives CASLGQGNTGELFF.

The chain carries TRBV1 and TRBJ2-5; the table's D gene call, TRBD2, was not cross checked with the DNA. The J call may not be correct, given that the DNA end is closer to TRBJ2-7. TRBV1 is a pseudogene segment. CDR3 size: 13 residues. CDR3 nucleotides: TGCACCATCATAGCCTTGAGCTCCTACGAGCAGTACTTC. This codes for CTIIALSSYEQYF.

This chain joins TRBV28 and TRBJ1-2, with 11 bases fitting TRBD1. Germline assignment: CDR1 MDHEN and CDR2 SYDVKM. This CDR3 spans 14 amino acids. The junction had 2 bases not matched to a gene; V was cut back by 5 bases and J by 3 bases. The DNA of the CDR3 is TGTGCCAGCAGTAGGGACAGGGGGGACTATGGCTACACCTTC. Its protein is CASSRDRGDYGYTF.

V and J are TRBV28 and TRBJ1-2; unclear D gene. V was pared by 6 bases and J by 6 bases, with 20 bases between. Germline CDR1 is MDHEN and CDR2 is SYDVKM. The CDR3 loop spans 15 amino acids. CDR3 residues: CASSPVPSGGHGYTF. As DNA, the CDR3 is TGTGCCAGCAGCCCCGTCCCCTCAGGAGGGCATGGCTACACCTTC.

This sequence joins TRBV2 and TRBJ1-2, with TRBD1 matching 9 bases. The CDR3 is 14 residues long. J lost 5 bases, V lost 6 bases, and 7 bases had no gene match. CDR1 is SNHLY, CDR2 FYNNEI, per germline. Here the CDR3 DNA reads TGTGCCAGCAGCCCGACAGGGGGTTGGTATGGCTACACCTTC. Its translation: CASSPTGGWYGYTF.

With respect to this clone: The same CDR3 also results from other DNA sequences found in this sample. The J gene is TRBJ2-1, the V gene TRBV27; D gene ambiguous. The CDR3 runs to 15 residues. CDR1 is MNHEY, CDR2 SMNVEV, per germline (reference sequence). V lost 3 bases, J lost 0 bases, and 9 bases lay in between. The CDR3 reads CASSLLAGSYNEQFF. The CDR3 bases are TGTGCCAGCAGTTTGTTAGCAGGCTCCTACAATGAGCAGTTCTTC.

This sequence joins TRBV9 and TRBJ2-1; the D is unclear. V was pared by 1 base and J by 4 bases, with 6 bases between. Germline lookup yields CDR1 SGDLS and CDR2 YYNGEE. This CDR3 is built from 13 residues. The CDR3 DNA follows: TGTGCCAGCAGCGTATCGCGGTACAATGAGCAGTTCTTC. This translates into CASSVSRYNEQFF. Filled out from reference TRBV9 and TRBJ2-1, the complete variable domain reads DSGVTQTPKHLITATGQRVTLRCSPRSGDLSVYWYQQSLDQGLQFLIQYYNGEERAKGNILERFSAQQFPDLHSELNLSSLELGDSALYFCASSVSRYNEQFFGPGTRLTVL.

In regard to this clone: Other DNA sequences within the sample encode an identical CDR3. The genes are TRBV29-1 and TRBJ2-7; D remains ambiguous. This CDR3 has 12 amino acids. Trimming removed 6 bases at V and 1 base at J, with 10 bases between. Germline CDR1 is SQVTM and CDR2 is ANQGSEA. CDR3 nucleotides: TGCAGCGTGAAGGACGGGTCCTACGAGCAGTACTTC. Protein: CSVKDGSYEQYF.

The rearrangement uses TRBV27 and TRBJ2-7; 14 bases are shared with TRBD2. The length of the CDR3 is 14 residues. The trim removed 5 bases at V and 6 bases at J, leaving 3 bases unmatched. The germline V gene encodes CDR1 MNHEY and CDR2 SMNVEV (reference sequence). CDR3 in DNA: TGTGCCAGCAGTGCGGGGACTAGCGGGAGCGAGCAGTACTTC. Amino acid sequence: CASSAGTSGSEQYF.

The chain joins TRBV13 to TRBJ1-4; D is uncertain. Germline lookup yields CDR1 PRHDT and CDR2 FYEKMQ (reference sequence). With 5 bases removed from V and 3 bases from J, the gap between germline ends came to 13 bases. CDR3 length: 15 residues. The CDR3 nucleotides read TGTGCCAGCAGCCCCCGGCGGATGGCTAATGAAAAACTGTTTTTT. It yields the protein CASSPRRMANEKLFF.

This chain connects TRBV27 to TRBJ2-1; 10 bases agree with TRBD1. This CDR3 region has 15 residues. V lost 4 bases to trimming and J lost 6 bases; unmatched junction nucleotides: 6. Germline V CDR1 and CDR2: MNHEY, SMNVEV (reference sequence). The CDR3 coding sequence is TGTGCCAGCAGTTCCAGGACAGGGGGGTTCAATGAGCAGTTCTTC. Protein: CASSSRTGGFNEQFF.

The chain recombines TRBV28 with TRBJ2-1, with 10 bases that match TRBD1. The CDR3 is 16 residues long. Germline V gene data show CDR1 as MDHEN and CDR2 as SYDVKM. The J segment lost 9 bases and the V segment lost 5 bases, leaving 13 bases of the junction unmatched. CDR3 sequence (DNA): TGTGCCAGCAGTCAACCCCGGGACAGGGGCTTCGCTGAGCAGTTCTTC. Translation gives CASSQPRDRGFAEQFF.